A selection of T cell receptor beta chains follows, all from one sample in a study of preoperative IRX-2 immunotherapy in early breast cancer. The data were produced by immunoSEQ multiplex PCR, yet TCRdb's version contains in-frame clones alone and is incomplete. The repertoire holds more than 750 clones, about 70% seen once, with 8% to 10% in the top ten. The source material was tumor tissue, sampled after IRX-2 immunotherapy. These receptors originate from a human donor with breast cancer. The CDR3 runs from the conserved cysteine through the conserved F or W. D genes are given only for firm matches. Clone size is stated in some rows and not others, as once, few, many or a class when expanded.

CDR3aa,CDR3nt,d_gene,v_gene,abundance,j_gene
CASSLNGRRPQHF,TGTGCCAGCAGTTTGAATGGGCGAAGGCCCCAGCATTTT,NA,TRBV6-8,NA,TRBJ1-5
CASSSTTDTQYF,TGTGCCAGCAGTTCGACGACAGATACGCAGTATTTT,NA,TRBV6-8,NA,TRBJ2-3
CASSHPHRVNNSPLHF,TGTGCCAGCAGCCACCCTCACAGGGTGAATAATTCACCCCTCCACTTT,NA,TRBV11-3,few,TRBJ1-6
CASSYGHNNQPQHF,TGTGCCAGCAGTTATGGGCACAACAATCAGCCCCAGCATTTT,NA,TRBV6-8,NA,TRBJ1-5
CASSPDRAPGQPQHF,TGTGCCAGCAGCCCCGACAGGGCACCGGGTCAGCCCCAGCATTTT,TRBD1,TRBV11-3,few,TRBJ1-5
CASSSGDTSTDTQYF,TGTGCCAGCTCTAGCGGAGATACTAGCACAGATACGCAGTATTTT,TRBD2,TRBV6-8,NA,TRBJ2-3
CASSYLGEREAFF,TGTGCCAGCAGTTATCTCGGGGAGAGGGAAGCTTTCTTT,NA,TRBV6-8,few,TRBJ1-1
CASSLRAVYSGNTIYF,TGTGCCAGCAGCTTGAGGGCTGTTTATTCTGGAAACACCATATATTTT,NA,TRBV11-3,NA,TRBJ1-3
CASSYRVGRAVGELFF,TGTGCCAGCAGTTACCGGGTCGGGAGGGCTGTCGGGGAGCTGTTTTTT,TRBD2,TRBV6-8,NA,TRBJ2-2
CASSEAQGAYTEAFF,TGTGCCAGCAGTGAAGCGCAGGGGGCCTACACTGAAGCTTTCTTT,TRBD1,TRBV6-1,NA,TRBJ1-1
CATSRGTGDNEKLFF,TGTGCCACCAGCAGAGGGACAGGGGACAATGAAAAACTGTTTTTT,TRBD1,TRBV15,few,TRBJ1-4
CASSITSGGDGNQPQHF,TGTGCCAGTAGTATCACCTCGGGGGGGGACGGCAATCAGCCCCAGCATTTT,NA,TRBV19,once,TRBJ1-5
CASSDNLNTEAFF,TGTGCCAGTAGCGATAACCTGAACACTGAAGCTTTCTTT,NA,TRBV19,NA,TRBJ1-1
CASSSIAGVIGTDTQYF,TGTGCCAGCAGTTCTATAGCGGGAGTCATAGGAACAGATACGCAGTATTTT,TRBD2,TRBV6-8,NA,TRBJ2-3
CASRGQGAARPFF,TGTGCCAGTAGGGGACAGGGGGCTGCCAGGCCTTTCTTT,TRBD1,TRBV19,NA,TRBJ1-1
CASSPQGSGNTIYF,TGTGCCAGCAGTCCTCAGGGGTCTGGAAACACCATATATTTT,NA,TRBV6-8,large,TRBJ1-3
CASSVGTFHEKLFF,TGTGCCAGCAGTGTTGGGACATTCCATGAAAAACTGTTTTTT,NA,TRBV28,NA,TRBJ1-4
CASSYGGATNEKLFF,TGTGCCAGCAGTTATGGGGGAGCTACAAATGAAAAACTGTTTTTT,NA,TRBV6-8,few,TRBJ1-4
CAIQGAGRYTEAFF,TGTGCCATCCAGGGAGCAGGCCGATACACTGAAGCTTTCTTT,NA,TRBV28,NA,TRBJ1-1
CATSREKGADGYTF,TGTGCCACCAGCAGAGAGAAGGGGGCCGATGGCTACACCTTC,TRBD1,TRBV15,NA,TRBJ1-2
CASSAPGQGAGSQPQHF,TGTGCCAGCAGTGCCCCGGGACAGGGGGCAGGTAGTCAGCCCCAGCATTTT,TRBD1,TRBV6-8,NA,TRBJ1-5
CASSFVDGNTIYF,TGCGCCAGCAGCTTTGTCGATGGAAACACCATATATTTT,NA,TRBV23-1,NA,TRBJ1-3